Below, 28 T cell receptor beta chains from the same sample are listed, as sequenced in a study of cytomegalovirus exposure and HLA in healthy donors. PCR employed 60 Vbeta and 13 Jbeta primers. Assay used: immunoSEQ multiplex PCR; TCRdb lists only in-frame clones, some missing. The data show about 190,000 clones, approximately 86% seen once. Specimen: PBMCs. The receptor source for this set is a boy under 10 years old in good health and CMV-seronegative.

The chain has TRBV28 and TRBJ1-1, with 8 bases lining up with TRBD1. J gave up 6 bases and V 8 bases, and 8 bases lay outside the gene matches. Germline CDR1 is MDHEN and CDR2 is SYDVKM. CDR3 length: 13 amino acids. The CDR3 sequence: CASGRTGPPEAFF. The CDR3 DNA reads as TGTGCCAGCGGACGGACAGGGCCTCCTGAAGCTTTCTTT.

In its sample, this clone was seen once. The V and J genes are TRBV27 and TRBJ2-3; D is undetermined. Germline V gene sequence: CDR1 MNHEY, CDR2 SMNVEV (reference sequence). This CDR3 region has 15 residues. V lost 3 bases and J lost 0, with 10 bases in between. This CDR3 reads CASSFILESTDTQYF. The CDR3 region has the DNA TGTGCCAGCAGTTTCATTTTAGAAAGCACAGATACGCAGTATTTT.

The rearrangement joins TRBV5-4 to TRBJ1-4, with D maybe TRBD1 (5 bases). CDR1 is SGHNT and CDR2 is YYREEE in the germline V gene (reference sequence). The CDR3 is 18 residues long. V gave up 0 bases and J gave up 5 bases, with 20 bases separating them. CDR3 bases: TGTGCCAGCAGCTTGGCTTTTGGCGGTCCGGGGGGAAATGAAAAACTGTTTTTT. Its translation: CASSLAFGGPGGNEKLFF. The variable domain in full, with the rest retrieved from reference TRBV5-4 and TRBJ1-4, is ETGVTQSPTHLIKTRGQQVTLRCSSQSGHNTVSWYQQALGQGPQFIFQYYREEENGRGNFPPRFSGLQFPNYSSELNVNALELDDSALYLCASSLAFGGPGGNEKLFFGSGTQLSVL.

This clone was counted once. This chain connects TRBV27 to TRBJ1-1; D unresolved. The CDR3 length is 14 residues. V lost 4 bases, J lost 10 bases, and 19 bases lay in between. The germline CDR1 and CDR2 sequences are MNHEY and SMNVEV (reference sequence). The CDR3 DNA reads TGTGCCAGCAGTTCCTCCTACAATACACGGAGAGCTTTCTTT. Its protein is CASSSSYNTRRAFF.

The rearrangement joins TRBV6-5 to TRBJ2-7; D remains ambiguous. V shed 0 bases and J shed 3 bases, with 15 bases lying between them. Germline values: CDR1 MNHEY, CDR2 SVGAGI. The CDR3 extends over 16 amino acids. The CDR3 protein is CASSYSNTVSRYEQYF. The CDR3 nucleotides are TGTGCCAGCAGTTACTCGAATACAGTTTCCCGCTACGAGCAGTACTTC.

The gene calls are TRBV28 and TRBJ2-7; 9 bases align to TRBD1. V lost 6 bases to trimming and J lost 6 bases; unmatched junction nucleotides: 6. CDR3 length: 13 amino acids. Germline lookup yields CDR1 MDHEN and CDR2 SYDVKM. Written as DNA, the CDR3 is TGTGCCAGCAGGCAACGACAGGGGGGCGAGCAGTACTTC. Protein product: CASRQRQGGEQYF.

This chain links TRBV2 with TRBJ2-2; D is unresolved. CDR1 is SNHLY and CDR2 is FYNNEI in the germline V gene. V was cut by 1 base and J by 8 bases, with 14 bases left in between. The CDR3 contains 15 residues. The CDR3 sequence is CASSEVPVRSGELFF. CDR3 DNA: TGTGCCAGCAGTGAAGTCCCAGTACGATCGGGGGAGCTGTTTTTT.

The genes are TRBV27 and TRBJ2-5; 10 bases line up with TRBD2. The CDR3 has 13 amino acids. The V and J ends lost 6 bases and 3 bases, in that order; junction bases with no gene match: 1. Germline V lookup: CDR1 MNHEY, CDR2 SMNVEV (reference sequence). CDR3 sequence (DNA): TGTGCCAGCAGGCTAGCGGGGGAAGAGACCCAGTACTTC. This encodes CASRLAGEETQYF.

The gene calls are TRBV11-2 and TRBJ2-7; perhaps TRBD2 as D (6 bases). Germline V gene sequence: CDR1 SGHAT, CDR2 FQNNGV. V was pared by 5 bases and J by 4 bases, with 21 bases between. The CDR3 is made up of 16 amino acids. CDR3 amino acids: CASSQRGTGSNYEQYF. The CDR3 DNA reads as TGTGCCAGCAGCCAGAGAGGAACCGGGAGTAATTACGAGCAGTACTTC.

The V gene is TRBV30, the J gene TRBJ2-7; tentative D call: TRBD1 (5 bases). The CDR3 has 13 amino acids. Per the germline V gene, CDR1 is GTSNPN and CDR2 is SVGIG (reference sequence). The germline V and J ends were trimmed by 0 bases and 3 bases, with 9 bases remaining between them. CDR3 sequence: CAWSVDSDYEQYF. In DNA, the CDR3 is TGTGCCTGGAGTGTCGACAGCGACTACGAGCAGTACTTC.

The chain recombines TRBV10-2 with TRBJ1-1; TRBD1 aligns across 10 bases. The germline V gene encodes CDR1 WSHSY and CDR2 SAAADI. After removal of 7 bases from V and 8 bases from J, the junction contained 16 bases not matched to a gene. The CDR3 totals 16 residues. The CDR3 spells CASTPPTGGPEMEAFF. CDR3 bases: TGCGCCAGCACCCCCCCGACAGGGGGCCCTGAAATGGAAGCTTTCTTT.

In nucleotides, the CDR3 is TGTGCCAGCAGCTCCAGGGTTTACGAGCAGTACTTC. Its protein is CASSSRVYEQYF. The chain joins TRBV7-8 to TRBJ2-7, with D possibly TRBD1 on 5 matching bases. The CDR3 totals 12 residues. The germline V and J ends were trimmed by 4 bases and 4 bases, with 8 bases remaining between them. CDR1 SGHVS and CDR2 FQNEAQ come from the germline V gene.

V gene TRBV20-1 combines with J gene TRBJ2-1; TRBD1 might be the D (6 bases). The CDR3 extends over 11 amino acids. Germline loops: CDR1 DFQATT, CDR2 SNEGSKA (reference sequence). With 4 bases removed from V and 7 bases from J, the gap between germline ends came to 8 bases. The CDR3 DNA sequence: TGCAGTGCTATGACAGGAAATGAGCAGTTCTTC. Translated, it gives CSAMTGNEQFF.

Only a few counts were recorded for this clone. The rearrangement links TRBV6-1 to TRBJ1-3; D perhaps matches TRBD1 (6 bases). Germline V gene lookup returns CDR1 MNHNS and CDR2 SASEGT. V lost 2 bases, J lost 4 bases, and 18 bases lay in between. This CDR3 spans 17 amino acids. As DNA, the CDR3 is TGTGCCAGCAGTGAATGGGGGATGGGGGCGGAGGGAAACACCATATATTTT. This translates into CASSEWGMGAEGNTIYF.

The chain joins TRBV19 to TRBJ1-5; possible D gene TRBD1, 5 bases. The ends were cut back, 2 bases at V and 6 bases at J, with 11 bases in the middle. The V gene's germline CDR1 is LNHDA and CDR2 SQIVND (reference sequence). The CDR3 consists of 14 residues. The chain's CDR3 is CASSIRATGQPQHF. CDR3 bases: TGTGCCAGTAGTATACGTGCAACAGGTCAGCCCCAGCATTTT.

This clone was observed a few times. The CDR3 DNA sequence: TGTGCCAGCAGCCCCGGTCAATGGAACACTGAAGCTTTCTTT. This sequence encodes CASSPGQWNTEAFF. J is TRBJ1-1 and V is TRBV7-3; no reliable D call. Trimming removed 5 bases from V and 1 base from J, with 11 bases in between. Germline values: CDR1 SGHTA, CDR2 FQGTGA. The CDR3 spans 14 residues.

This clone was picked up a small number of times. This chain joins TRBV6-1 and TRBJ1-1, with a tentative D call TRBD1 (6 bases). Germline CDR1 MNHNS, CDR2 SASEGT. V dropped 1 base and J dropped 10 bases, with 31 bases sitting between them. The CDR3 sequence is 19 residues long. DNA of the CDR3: TGTGCCAGCAGTGAAGGACAAGCTCGGTTGAGAGGGGGAGTAAGCGGAGCTTTCTTT. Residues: CASSEGQARLRGGVSGAFF.

The CDR3 region has the DNA TGTGCCAGCAGCCAGATTGGGGCCTTAAACACCATATATTTT. Translation: CASSQIGALNTIYF. The rearrangement joins TRBV28 to TRBJ1-3, with D possibly TRBD1 on 5 matching bases. Germline loops: CDR1 MDHEN, CDR2 SYDVKM. The CDR3 is 14 residues long. Trimming shortened V by 6 bases and J by 6 bases, and 15 bases separated the two germline ends.

The CDR3 DNA reads TGCGCCAGCAGCTTGGCCGTATTGGCAGGGGGACGCCAGGGCACAGATACGCAGTATTTT. Its protein is CASSLAVLAGGRQGTDTQYF. The chain is built from TRBV5-1 and TRBJ2-3; 7 bases line up with TRBD1. The trim removed 0 bases at V and 1 base at J, leaving 17 bases unmatched. This CDR3 spans 20 amino acids. Per germline, CDR1 SGHRS and CDR2 YFSETQ.

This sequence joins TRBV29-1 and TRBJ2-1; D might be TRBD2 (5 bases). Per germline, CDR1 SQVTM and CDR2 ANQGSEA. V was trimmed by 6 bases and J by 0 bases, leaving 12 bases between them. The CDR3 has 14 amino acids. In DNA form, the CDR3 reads TGCAGCGTCGAGACTATACCCTCCTACAATGAGCAGTTCTTC. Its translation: CSVETIPSYNEQFF.

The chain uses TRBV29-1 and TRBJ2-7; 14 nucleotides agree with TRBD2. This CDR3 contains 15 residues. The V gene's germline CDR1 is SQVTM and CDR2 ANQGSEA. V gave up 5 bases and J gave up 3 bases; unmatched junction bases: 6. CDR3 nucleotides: TGCAGCGTTCGGCGGACTAGCGGGGGGAACTACGAGCAGTACTTC. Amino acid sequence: CSVRRTSGGNYEQYF.

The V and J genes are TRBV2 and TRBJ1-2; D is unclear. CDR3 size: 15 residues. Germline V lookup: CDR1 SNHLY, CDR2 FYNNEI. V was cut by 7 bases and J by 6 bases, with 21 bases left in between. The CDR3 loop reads CASIFLDRDSNGYTF. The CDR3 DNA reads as TGTGCCAGCATTTTTTTGGACCGGGATTCGAATGGCTACACCTTC.

The DNA of the CDR3 is TGCGCCAGCAGTTCTAGCGGGCCAAACAATGAGCAGTTCTTC. Encoded protein: CASSSSGPNNEQFF. J is TRBJ2-1 and V is TRBV10-2, with 8 bases aligning to TRBD2. V trimming: 5 bases; J trimming: 5 bases; junction bases outside the gene matches: 5. The germline V gene has CDR1 WSHSY and CDR2 SAAADI. CDR3 size: 14 residues.

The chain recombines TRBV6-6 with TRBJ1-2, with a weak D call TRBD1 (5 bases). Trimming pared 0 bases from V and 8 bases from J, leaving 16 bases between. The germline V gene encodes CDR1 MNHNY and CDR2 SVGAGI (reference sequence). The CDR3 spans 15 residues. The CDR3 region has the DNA TGTGCCAGCAGTTACTCCGGGGGGGACTTCTCCGGCTACACCTTC. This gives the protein CASSYSGGDFSGYTF.

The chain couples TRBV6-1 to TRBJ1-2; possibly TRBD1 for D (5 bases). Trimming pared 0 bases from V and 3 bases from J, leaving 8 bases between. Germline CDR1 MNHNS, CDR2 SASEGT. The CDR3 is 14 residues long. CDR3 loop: CASSEAAGDYGYTF. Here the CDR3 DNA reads TGTGCCAGCAGTGAAGCAGCGGGGGACTATGGCTACACCTTC.

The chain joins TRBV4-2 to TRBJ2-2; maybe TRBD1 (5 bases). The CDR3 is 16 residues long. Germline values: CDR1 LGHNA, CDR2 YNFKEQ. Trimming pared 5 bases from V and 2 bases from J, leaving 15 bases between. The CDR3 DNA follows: TGTGCCAGCAGCAAGGCCCTAGGGGCCAACACCGGGGAGCTGTTTTTT. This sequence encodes CASSKALGANTGELFF.

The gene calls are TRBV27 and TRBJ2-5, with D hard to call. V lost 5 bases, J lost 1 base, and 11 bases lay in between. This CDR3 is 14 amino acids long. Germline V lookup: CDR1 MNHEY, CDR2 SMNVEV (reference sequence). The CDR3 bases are TGTGCCAGCAGTGCCGGGTTTTTCCAAGAGACCCAGTACTTC. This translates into CASSAGFFQETQYF.

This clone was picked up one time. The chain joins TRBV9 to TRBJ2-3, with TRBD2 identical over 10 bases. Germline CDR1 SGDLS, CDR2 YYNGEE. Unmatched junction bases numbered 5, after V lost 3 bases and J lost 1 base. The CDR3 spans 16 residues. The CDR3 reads CASSGILAGRTDTQYF. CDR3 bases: TGTGCCAGCAGCGGCATACTAGCGGGACGCACAGATACGCAGTATTTT. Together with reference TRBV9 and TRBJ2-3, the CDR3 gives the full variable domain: DSGVTQTPKHLITATGQRVTLRCSPRSGDLSVYWYQQSLDQGLQFLIQYYNGEERAKGNILERFSAQQFPDLHSELNLSSLELGDSALYFCASSGILAGRTDTQYFGPGTRLTVL.